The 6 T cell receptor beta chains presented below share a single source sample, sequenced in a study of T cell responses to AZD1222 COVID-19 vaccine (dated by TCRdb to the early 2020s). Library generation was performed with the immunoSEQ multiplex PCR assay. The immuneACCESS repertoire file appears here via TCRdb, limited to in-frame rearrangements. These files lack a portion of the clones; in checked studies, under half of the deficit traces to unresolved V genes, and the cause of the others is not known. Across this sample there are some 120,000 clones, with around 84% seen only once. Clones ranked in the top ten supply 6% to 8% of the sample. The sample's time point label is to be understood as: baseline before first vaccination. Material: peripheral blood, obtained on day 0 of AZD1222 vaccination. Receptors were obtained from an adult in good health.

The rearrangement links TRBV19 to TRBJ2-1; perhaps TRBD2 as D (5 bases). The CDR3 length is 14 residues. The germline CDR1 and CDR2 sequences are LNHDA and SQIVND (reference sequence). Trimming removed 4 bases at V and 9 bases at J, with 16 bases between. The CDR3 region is CASSNAGGRGEQFF. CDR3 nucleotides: TGTGCCAGTAGTAATGCGGGCGGCCGGGGTGAGCAGTTCTTC.

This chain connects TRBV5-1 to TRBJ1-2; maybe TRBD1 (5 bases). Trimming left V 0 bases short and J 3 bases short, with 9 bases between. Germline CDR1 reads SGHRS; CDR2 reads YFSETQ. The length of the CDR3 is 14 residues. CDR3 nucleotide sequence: TGCGCCAGCAGCTTGGCCGGGACCCACTATGGCTACACCTTC. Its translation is CASSLAGTHYGYTF.

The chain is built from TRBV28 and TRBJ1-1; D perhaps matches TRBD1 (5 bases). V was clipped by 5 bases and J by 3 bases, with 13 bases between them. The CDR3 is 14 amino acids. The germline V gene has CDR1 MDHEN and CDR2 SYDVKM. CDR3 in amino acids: CASSGGGLDTEAFF. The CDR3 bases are TGTGCCAGCAGTGGGGGGGGACTCGACACTGAAGCTTTCTTT.

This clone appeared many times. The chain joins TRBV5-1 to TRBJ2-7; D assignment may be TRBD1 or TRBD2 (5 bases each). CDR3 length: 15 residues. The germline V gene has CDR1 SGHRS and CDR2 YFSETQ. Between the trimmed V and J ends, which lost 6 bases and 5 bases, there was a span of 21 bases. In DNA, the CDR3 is TGCGCCAGCATGGGACCTACCTCCCAGAGCAACGAGCAGTACTTC. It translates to CASMGPTSQSNEQYF.

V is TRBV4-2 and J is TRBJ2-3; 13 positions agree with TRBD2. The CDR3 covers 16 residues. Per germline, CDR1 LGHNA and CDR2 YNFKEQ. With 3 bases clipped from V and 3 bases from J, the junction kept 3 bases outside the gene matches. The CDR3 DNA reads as TGTGCCAGCAGCCAGAGGACTAGCGGGAGTACAGATACGCAGTATTTT. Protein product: CASSQRTSGSTDTQYF.

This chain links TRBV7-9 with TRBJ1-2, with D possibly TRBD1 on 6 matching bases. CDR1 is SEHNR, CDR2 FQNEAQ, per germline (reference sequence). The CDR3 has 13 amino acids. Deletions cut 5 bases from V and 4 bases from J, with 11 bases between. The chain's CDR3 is CASSLGQLYGYTF. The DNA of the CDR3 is TGTGCCAGCAGCCTAGGACAGCTCTATGGCTACACCTTC.